This T cell receptor beta chain stems from a study of T cell responses to AZD1222 COVID-19 vaccine. The V and J ends lost 2 bases and 12 bases respectively, with 8 bases between them. Per the germline V gene, CDR1 is WNHNN and CDR2 is SYGVQD (reference sequence). The CDR3 contains 11 residues. A word on this clone: Its antigen is still unknown.

Second doses that came at about 4 or about 12 weeks were put together. Study-wide points: Within unmutated variant regions lay the reported targets of nearly half of spike-specific TCRs. The sample set comprised mostly white British donors with more females, and clonal diversity was possibly underestimated.

The data were produced by immunoSEQ multiplex PCR, yet TCRdb's version contains in-frame clones alone and is incomplete. The sample records some 98,000 clones, 88% being singletons. This specimen consisted of peripheral blood, obtained 28 days after the second AZD1222 dose. This receptor was obtained from an adult who received the AZD1222 COVID-19 vaccine. This sequence joins TRBV10-1 and TRBJ2-1, with D perhaps assigned TRBD1 or TRBD2 (6 bases each). CDR3 protein: CASSERGAQFF. As DNA, the CDR3 is TGCGCCAGCAGTGAGAGGGGGGCGCAGTTCTTC.